What follows is one T cell receptor (beta chain) and its context. This record belongs to a study of blood T cell repertoires in COVID-19. Study context: Sources were T cells, B-cell-depleted T cells, or PBMCs; the material itself was cDNA or gDNA.

Only in-frame clones appear in the TCRdb table, and some are missing; sequencing was by immunoSEQ multiplex PCR. The profile shows 200,000 to 250,000 clones, around 84% of them singletons. This TCR was recovered from a woman between 35 and 50 years old who had recovered from COVID-19. The sequencing sample was made of PBMCs or T cells enriched from blood (not recorded which).

The CDR3 DNA sequence: TGTGCCAGCAGCCAAGTTGGGACAGGGATTGGTGGCTACACCTTC. The encoded protein is CASSQVGTGIGGYTF. The V gene is TRBV3-1 (or the pseudogene TRBV3-2), the J gene TRBJ1-2; 9 bases map to TRBD1. The germline gives CDR1 LGHDT, CDR2 YNNKEL (reference sequence). V was clipped by 1 base and J by 7 bases; unmatched bases: 7. There are 15 residues in the CDR3.